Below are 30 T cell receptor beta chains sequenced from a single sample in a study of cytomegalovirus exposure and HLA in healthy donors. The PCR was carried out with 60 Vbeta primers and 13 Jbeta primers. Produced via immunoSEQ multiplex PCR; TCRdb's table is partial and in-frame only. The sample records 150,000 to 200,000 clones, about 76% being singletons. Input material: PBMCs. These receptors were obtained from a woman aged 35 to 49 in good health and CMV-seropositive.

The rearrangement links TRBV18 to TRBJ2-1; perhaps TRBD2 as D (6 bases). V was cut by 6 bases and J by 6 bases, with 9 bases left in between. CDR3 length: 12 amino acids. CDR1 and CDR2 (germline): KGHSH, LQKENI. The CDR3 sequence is CASSPGGNEQFF. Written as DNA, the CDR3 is TGTGCCAGCTCCCCCGGGGGCAATGAGCAGTTCTTC. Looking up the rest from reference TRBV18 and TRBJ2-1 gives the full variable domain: NAGVMQNPRHLVRRRGQEARLRCSPMKGHSHVYWYRQLPEEGLKFMVYLQKENIIDESGMPKERFSAEFPKEGPSILRIQQVVRGDSAAYFCASSPGGNEQFFGPGTRLTVL.

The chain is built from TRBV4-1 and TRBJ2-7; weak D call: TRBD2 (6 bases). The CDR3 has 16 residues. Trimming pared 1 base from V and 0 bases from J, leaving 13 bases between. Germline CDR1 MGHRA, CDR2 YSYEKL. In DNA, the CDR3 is TGCGCCAGCAGCCAAGTACACGGGAGTAGCTCCTACGAGCAGTACTTC. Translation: CASSQVHGSSSYEQYF.

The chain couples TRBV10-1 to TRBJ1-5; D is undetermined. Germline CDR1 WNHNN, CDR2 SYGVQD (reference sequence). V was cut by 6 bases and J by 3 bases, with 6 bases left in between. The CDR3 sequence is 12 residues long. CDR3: CASRAFNQPQHF. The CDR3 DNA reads TGCGCCAGCAGAGCCTTCAATCAGCCCCAGCATTTT.

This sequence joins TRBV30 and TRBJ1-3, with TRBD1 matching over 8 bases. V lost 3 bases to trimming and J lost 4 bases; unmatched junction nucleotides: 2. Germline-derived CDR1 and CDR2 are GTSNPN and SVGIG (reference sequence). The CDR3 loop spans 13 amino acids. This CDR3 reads CAWRQGGGNTIYF. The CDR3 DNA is TGTGCCTGGAGACAGGGGGGGGGAAACACCATATATTTT.

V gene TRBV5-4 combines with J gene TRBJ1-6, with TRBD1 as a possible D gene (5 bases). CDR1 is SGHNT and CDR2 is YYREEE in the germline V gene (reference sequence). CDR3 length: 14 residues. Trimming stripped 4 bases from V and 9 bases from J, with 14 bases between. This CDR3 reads CASSRQTGGSPLHF. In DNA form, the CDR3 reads TGTGCCAGCAGCCGACAGACCGGGGGTTCACCCCTCCACTTT.

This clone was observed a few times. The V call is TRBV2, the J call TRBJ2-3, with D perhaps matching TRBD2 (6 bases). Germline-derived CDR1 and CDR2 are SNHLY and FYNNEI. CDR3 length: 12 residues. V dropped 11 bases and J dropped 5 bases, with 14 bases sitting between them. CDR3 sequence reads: CAGGSRGDTQYF. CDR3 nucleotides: TGTGCCGGGGGGTCTCGGGGAGATACGCAGTATTTT.

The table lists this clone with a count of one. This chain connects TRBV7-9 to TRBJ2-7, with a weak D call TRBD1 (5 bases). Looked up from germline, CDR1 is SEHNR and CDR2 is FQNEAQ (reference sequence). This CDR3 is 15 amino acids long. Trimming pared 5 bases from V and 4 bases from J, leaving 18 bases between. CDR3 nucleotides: TGTGCCAGCAGCCCCGGTGGGCCAGGGCAATACGAGCAGTACTTC. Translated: CASSPGGPGQYEQYF.

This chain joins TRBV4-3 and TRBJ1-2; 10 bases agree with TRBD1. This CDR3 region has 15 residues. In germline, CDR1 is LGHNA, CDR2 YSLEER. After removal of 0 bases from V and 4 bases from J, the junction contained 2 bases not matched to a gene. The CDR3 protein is CASSQEGQGSYGYTF. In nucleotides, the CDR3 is TGCGCCAGCAGCCAAGAGGGACAGGGGTCCTATGGCTACACCTTC.

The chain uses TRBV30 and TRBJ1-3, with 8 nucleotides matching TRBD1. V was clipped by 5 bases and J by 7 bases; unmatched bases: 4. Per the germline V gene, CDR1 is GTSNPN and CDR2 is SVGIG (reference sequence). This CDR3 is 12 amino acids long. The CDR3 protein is CAWSGGSNTIYF. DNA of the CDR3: TGTGCCTGGTCAGGGGGCAGTAACACCATATATTTT.

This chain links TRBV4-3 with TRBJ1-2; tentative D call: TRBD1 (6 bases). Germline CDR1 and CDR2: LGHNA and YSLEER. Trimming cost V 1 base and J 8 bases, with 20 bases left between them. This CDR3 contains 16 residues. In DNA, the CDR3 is TGCGCCAGCAGCCAAGGGACAGACGATTCGCAGGGCGGCTACACCTTC. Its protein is CASSQGTDDSQGGYTF.

This chain's CDR3 is CAISGTGVYGYTF. The CDR3 nucleotides read TGTGCCATCAGTGGTACAGGGGTCTATGGCTACACCTTC. This sequence joins TRBV10-3 and TRBJ1-2; 7 nucleotides align to TRBD1. From germline, CDR1 is ENHRY and CDR2 SYGVKD. This CDR3 has 13 amino acids. J lost 4 bases, V lost 4 bases, and 3 bases had no gene match.

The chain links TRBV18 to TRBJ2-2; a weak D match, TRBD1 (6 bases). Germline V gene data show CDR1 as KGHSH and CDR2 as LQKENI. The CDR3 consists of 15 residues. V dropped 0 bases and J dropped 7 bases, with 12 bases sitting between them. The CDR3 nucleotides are TGTGCCAGCTCACCACCGTCAGGGGAAGGCGGGGAGCTGTTTTTT. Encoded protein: CASSPPSGEGGELFF.

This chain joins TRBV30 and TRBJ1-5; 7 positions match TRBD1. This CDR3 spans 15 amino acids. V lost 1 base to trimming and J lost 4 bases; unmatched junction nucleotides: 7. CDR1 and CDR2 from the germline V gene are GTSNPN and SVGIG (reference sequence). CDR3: CAWSALTGTNQPQHF. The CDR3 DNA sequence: TGTGCCTGGAGTGCTTTGACAGGGACTAATCAGCCCCAGCATTTT.

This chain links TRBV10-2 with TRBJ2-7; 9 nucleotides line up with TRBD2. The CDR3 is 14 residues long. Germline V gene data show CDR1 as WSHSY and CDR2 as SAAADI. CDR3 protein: CATYLGTSLLKQYF. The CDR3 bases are TGCGCAACCTATCTTGGGACTAGCCTCTTGAAGCAGTACTTC.

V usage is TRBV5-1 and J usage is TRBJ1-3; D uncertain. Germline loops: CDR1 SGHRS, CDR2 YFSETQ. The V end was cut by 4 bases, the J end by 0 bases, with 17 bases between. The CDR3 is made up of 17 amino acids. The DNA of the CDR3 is TGCGCCAGCAGCCCGAGCTCGGGGTTTTTCTCTGGAAACACCATATATTTT. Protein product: CASSPSSGFFSGNTIYF.

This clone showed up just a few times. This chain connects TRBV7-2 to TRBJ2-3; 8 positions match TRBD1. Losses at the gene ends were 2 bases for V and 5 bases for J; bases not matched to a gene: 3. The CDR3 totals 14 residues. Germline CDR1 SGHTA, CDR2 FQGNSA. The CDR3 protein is CASSLNRGVDTQYF. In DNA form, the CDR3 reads TGTGCCAGCAGCTTAAACAGGGGGGTAGATACGCAGTATTTT. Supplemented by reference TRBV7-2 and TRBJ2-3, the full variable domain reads GAGVSQSPSNKVTEKGKDVELRCDPISGHTALYWYRQSLGQGLEFLIYFQGNSAPDKSGLPSDRFSAERTGGSVSTLTIQRTQQEDSAVYLCASSLNRGVDTQYFGPGTRLTVL.

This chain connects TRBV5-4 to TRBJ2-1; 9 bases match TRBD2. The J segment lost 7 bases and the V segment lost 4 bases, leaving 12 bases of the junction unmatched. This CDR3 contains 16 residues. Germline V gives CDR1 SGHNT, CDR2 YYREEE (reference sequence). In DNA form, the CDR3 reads TGTGCCAGCAGCCTACCCGTTAGCGGGAGAACGAATGAGCAGTTCTTC. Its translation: CASSLPVSGRTNEQFF.

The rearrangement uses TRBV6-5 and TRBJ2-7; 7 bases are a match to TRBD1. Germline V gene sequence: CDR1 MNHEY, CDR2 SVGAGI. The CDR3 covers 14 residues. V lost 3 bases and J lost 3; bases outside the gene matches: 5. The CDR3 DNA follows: TGTGCCAGCAGTTATGAGAGACAGGGCTACGAGCAGTACTTC. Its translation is CASSYERQGYEQYF.

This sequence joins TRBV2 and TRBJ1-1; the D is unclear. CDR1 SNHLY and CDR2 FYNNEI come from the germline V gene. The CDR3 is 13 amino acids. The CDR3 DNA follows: TGTGTCACCCACTACCTGATGAACACTGAAGCTTTCTTT. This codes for CVTHYLMNTEAFF.

CDR3 residues: CASSVSGLSYNEQFF. CDR3 in DNA: TGTGCCAGCAGCGTTAGCGGGCTCTCCTACAATGAGCAGTTCTTC. This chain connects TRBV7-2 to TRBJ2-1, with TRBD2 matching over 7 bases. CDR3 length: 15 amino acids. Germline V gives CDR1 SGHTA, CDR2 FQGNSA. The junction had 4 bases not matched to a gene; V was cut back by 5 bases and J by 0 bases. The full variable domain, with the rest looked up from reference TRBV7-2 and TRBJ2-1, is GAGVSQSPSNKVTEKGKDVELRCDPISGHTALYWYRQSLGQGLEFLIYFQGNSAPDKSGLPSDRFSAERTGGSVSTLTIQRTQQEDSAVYLCASSVSGLSYNEQFFGPGTRLTVL.

CDR3 sequence (DNA): TGTGCCAGCAGTTACTCTGTGCAGGCCGAGACTGAAGCTTTCTTT. As protein: CASSYSVQAETEAFF. The chain carries TRBV6-5 and TRBJ1-1, with no clear D. The CDR3 length is 15 residues. CDR1 and CDR2 from the germline V gene are MNHEY and SVGAGI. V lost 0 bases and J 5 bases, leaving 13 bases between the germline ends.

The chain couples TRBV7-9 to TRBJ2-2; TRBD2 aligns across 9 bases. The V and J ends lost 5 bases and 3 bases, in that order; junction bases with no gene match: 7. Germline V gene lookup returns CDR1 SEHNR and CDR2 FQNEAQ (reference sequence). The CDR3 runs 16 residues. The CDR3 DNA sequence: TGTGCCAGCAGCGCCGCGGGAGGGAAGGACACCGGGGAGCTGTTTTTT. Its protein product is CASSAAGGKDTGELFF.

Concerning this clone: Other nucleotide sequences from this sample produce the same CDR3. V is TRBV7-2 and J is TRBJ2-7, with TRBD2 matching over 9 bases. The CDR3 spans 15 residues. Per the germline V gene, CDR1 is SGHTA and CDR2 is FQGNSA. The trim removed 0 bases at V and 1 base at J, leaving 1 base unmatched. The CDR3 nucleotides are TGTGCCAGCAGCTTAGCTAGCGGGGGATCCTACGAGCAGTACTTC. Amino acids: CASSLASGGSYEQYF.

The CDR3 region is CASSLDGQYQETQYF. The CDR3 DNA is TGCGCCAGCAGCTTGGACGGACAGTACCAAGAGACCCAGTACTTC. The chain uses TRBV5-1 and TRBJ2-5; maybe TRBD1 (6 bases). Germline CDR1 SGHRS, CDR2 YFSETQ. The CDR3 totals 15 residues. Trimming stripped 0 bases from V and 0 bases from J, with 9 bases between.

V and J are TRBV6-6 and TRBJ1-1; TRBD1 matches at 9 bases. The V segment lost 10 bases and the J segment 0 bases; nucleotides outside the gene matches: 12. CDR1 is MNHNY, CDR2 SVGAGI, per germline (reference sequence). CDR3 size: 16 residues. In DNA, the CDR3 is TGTGCCACCCACCGGGGGACAGGGCTCATGAACACTGAAGCTTTCTTT. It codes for CATHRGTGLMNTEAFF.

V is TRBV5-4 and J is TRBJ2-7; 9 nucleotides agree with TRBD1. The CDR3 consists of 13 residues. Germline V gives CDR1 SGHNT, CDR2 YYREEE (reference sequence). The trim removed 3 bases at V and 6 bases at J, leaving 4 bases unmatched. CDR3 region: CASSWGQGAEQYF. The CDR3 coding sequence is TGTGCCAGCAGCTGGGGACAGGGCGCCGAGCAGTACTTC.

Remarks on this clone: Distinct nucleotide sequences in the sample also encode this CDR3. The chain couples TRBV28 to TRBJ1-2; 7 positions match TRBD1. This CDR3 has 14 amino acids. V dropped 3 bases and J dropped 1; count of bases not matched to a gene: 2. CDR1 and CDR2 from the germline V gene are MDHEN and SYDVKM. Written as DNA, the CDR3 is TGTGCCAGCAGTTTGGGACAGATTAACTATGGCTACACCTTC. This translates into CASSLGQINYGYTF.

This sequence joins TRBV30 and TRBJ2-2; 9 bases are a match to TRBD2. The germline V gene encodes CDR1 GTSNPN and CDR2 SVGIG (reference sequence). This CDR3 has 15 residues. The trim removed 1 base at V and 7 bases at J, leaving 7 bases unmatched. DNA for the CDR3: TGTGCCTGGAGTGATAGCGGGAGTAAGAACGGGGAGCTGTTTTTT. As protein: CAWSDSGSKNGELFF.

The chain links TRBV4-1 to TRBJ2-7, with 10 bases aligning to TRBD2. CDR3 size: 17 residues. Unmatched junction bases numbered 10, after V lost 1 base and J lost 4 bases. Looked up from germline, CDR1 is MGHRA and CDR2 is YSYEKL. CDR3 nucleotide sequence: TGCGCCAGCAGCCAAGCCCCCCTAGCGGGAGTTGGTTACGAGCAGTACTTC. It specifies CASSQAPLAGVGYEQYF.

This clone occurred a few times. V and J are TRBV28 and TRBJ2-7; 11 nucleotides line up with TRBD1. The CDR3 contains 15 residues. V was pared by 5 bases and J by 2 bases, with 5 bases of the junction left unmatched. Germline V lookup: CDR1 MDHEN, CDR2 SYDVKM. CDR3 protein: CASSARTGGTYEQYF. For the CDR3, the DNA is TGTGCCAGCAGTGCTCGGACAGGGGGCACCTACGAGCAGTACTTC.